The clone carrying this T cell receptor (beta chain) was counted only a few times. Antigen unknown. The data originate from a study of beta chain features in type 1 diabetes. Points from the study as a whole: Moderate yet significant TCRB CDR3 shortening was seen in Type 1 diabetes patients in all four CD4+ subsets.

Germline CDR1 reads SGHRS; CDR2 reads YFSETQ. The V end was cut by 4 bases, the J end by 4 bases, with 19 bases between. CDR3 length: 16 amino acids. Reverse transcription of all isolated RNA meant that expressed TCRB transcripts were sequenced. Assay used: immunoSEQ multiplex PCR; TCRdb lists only in-frame clones, some missing. The data contain 300,000 to 450,000 clones, 8.5% to 10% of them singletons. The chain joins TRBV5-1 to TRBJ2-3; TRBD1 might be the D (6 bases). Input material: central memory CD4+ T cells from blood. The clonotype originates from a man aged 30 to 39 with type 1 diabetes. The CDR3 nucleotides read TGCGCCAGCAGCAGAACAGGACGAGGACAGTCAGATACGCAGTATTTT. Translated: CASSRTGRGQSDTQYF.